These 13 T cell receptor beta chains share one sample of origin, sequenced in a study of fetal regulatory T cell absence and autoimmunity (dated by TCRdb to about 2017). Library preparation used the immunoSEQ multiplex PCR assay. The source is immuneACCESS, and TCRdb retained only in-frame sequences with V and J called. Part of the clones is not carried over; for the studies checked, unresolved V genes explain less than half of this, and the remainder is unexplained. The sample data list about 43,000 clones, and about 80% of these were observed just once. The ten largest account for 0.35% to 0.5% of the sample. Sequenced: cord blood. These receptors originate from a newborn boy with IPEX syndrome.

The chain couples TRBV7-9 to TRBJ1-3; TRBD1 might be the D (6 bases). Germline V gene data show CDR1 as SEHNR and CDR2 as FQNEAQ (reference sequence). The V gene lost 6 bases and the J gene lost 0 bases, with 12 bases spanning the gap. The CDR3 consists of 15 residues. As DNA, the CDR3 is TGTGCCAGCAGAGAGGACAGCCGCTCTGGAAACACCATATATTTT. Protein: CASREDSRSGNTIYF.

The chain carries TRBV6-5 and TRBJ1-1; D unresolved. V was cut by 0 bases and J by 11 bases, with 10 bases left in between. CDR1 is MNHEY, CDR2 SVGAGI, per germline. This CDR3 has 12 amino acids. In DNA form, the CDR3 reads TGTGCCAGCAGTTACTCGAGTCGGGAGGCTTTCTTT. Translation: CASSYSSREAFF.

The rearrangement uses TRBV19 and TRBJ2-2; TRBD2 is a possible D gene (5 bases). V dropped 3 bases and J dropped 1 base, with 9 bases sitting between them. CDR1 LNHDA and CDR2 SQIVND come from the germline V gene (reference sequence). The CDR3 runs to 15 residues. This CDR3 is CASSILGRNTGELFF. The CDR3 DNA is TGTGCCAGTAGTATTCTTGGGAGGAACACCGGGGAGCTGTTTTTT.

The chain combines TRBV2 with TRBJ2-3; no definite D call. In germline, CDR1 is SNHLY, CDR2 FYNNEI. This CDR3 contains 11 residues. V lost 1 base and J lost 5, with 1 base in between. The CDR3: CASSEGDTQYF. Here the CDR3 DNA reads TGTGCCAGCAGTGAAGGAGATACGCAGTATTTT.

The V gene is TRBV5-1, the J gene TRBJ2-1, with a tentative D call TRBD2 (6 bases). The CDR3 extends over 16 amino acids. V lost 7 bases and J 1 base, leaving 18 bases between the germline ends. Germline V gene sequence: CDR1 SGHRS, CDR2 YFSETQ. The CDR3 here is CASGGSGPISYNEQFF. The DNA of the CDR3 is TGCGCCAGCGGGGGGAGCGGGCCGATTTCCTACAATGAGCAGTTCTTC.

This clone was counted a few times. The chain recombines TRBV5-6 with TRBJ1-2; D is undetermined. CDR1 and CDR2 from the germline V gene are SGHDT and YYEEEE. The CDR3 runs to 12 residues. Trimming removed 8 bases at V and 6 bases at J, with 14 bases between. The CDR3 reads CARPESPNGYTF. The CDR3 region has the DNA TGTGCCAGACCCGAGAGTCCTAATGGCTACACCTTC. The full variable domain, with the rest looked up from reference TRBV5-6 and TRBJ1-2, is DAGVTQSPTHLIKTRGQQVTLRCSPKSGHDTVSWYQQALGQGPQFIFQYYEEEERQRGNFPDRFSGHQFPNYSSELNVNALLLGDSALYLCARPESPNGYTFGSGTRLTVV.

In nucleotides, the CDR3 is TGCGCCAGCAGTCTTGAGGGGGCGGGGGAGACAGATACGCAGTATTTT. Protein product: CASSLEGAGETDTQYF. The chain is built from TRBV4-3 and TRBJ2-3, with D possibly called TRBD1 or TRBD2 (7 bases each). Germline CDR1 LGHNA, CDR2 YSLEER. V dropped 6 bases and J dropped 3 bases, with 19 bases sitting between them. There are 16 residues in the CDR3.

CDR3 DNA sequence: TGTGCCAGCAGTTGGGGGGGGGCTAGGGACACTGAAGCTTTCTTT. Its translation: CASSWGGARDTEAFF. The rearrangement links TRBV2 to TRBJ1-1, with D possibly TRBD1 on 6 matching bases. CDR3 length equals 15 residues. CDR1 and CDR2 (germline): SNHLY, FYNNEI. Trimming took 5 bases from V and 3 from J, leaving 16 bases between them.

V and J are TRBV19 and TRBJ2-1, with 9 bases matching TRBD2. The CDR3 has 14 amino acids. After removal of 5 bases from V and 8 bases from J, the junction contained 7 bases not matched to a gene. CDR1 and CDR2 (germline): LNHDA, SQIVND (reference sequence). This chain's CDR3 is CASSAGLAWDEQFF. CDR3 bases: TGTGCCAGTAGTGCAGGACTAGCGTGGGATGAGCAGTTCTTC.

The chain links TRBV6-4 to TRBJ1-5, with D unclear. CDR1 is MRHNA and CDR2 is SNTAGT in the germline V gene. The CDR3 has 11 residues. The V end lost 9 bases, the J end lost 5 bases, and 8 bases lay between the germline ends. CDR3 nucleotide sequence: TGTGCCAGACCCGCCTATCAGCCCCAGCATTTT. Protein product: CARPAYQPQHF.

As DNA, the CDR3 is TGCGCCAGCAGCGCCGGGACAGGGGTCTACGAGCAGTACTTC. It codes for CASSAGTGVYEQYF. J is TRBJ2-7 and V is TRBV5-1, with 10 nucleotides matching TRBD1. Looked up from germline, CDR1 is SGHRS and CDR2 is YFSETQ. This CDR3 is built from 14 residues. Trimming removed 4 bases from V and 3 bases from J; junction bases left unmatched: 4. The full variable domain, its missing parts supplied by reference TRBV5-1 and TRBJ2-7, is KAGVTQTPRYLIKTRGQQVTLSCSPISGHRSVSWYQQTPGQGLQFLFEYFSETQRNKGNFPGRFSGRQFSNSRSEMNVSTLELGDSALYLCASSAGTGVYEQYFGPGTRLTVT.

This clone has just one count. The J gene is TRBJ1-1, the V gene TRBV30; D ambiguous. CDR1 is GTSNPN and CDR2 is SVGIG in the germline V gene (reference sequence). This CDR3 comprises 11 residues. Trimming cost V 0 bases and J 5 bases, with 4 bases left between them. CDR3 coding DNA: TGTGCCTGGAGTGTAGGGACTGAAGCTTTCTTT. This translates into CAWSVGTEAFF.

The chain recombines TRBV9 with TRBJ2-7; no firm D call. V lost 0 bases and J 0 bases, leaving 13 bases between the germline ends. CDR3 length: 16 residues. In germline, CDR1 is SGDLS, CDR2 YYNGEE. CDR3 protein: CASSVGVDRSSYEQYF. CDR3 DNA: TGTGCCAGCAGCGTAGGGGTCGATAGGAGCTCCTACGAGCAGTACTTC.